The 5 T cell receptor beta chains below all came from one sample that was sequenced in a study of T cell changes during pregnancy in multiple sclerosis. TCRdb keeps only in-frame clones here, not all; method: immunoSEQ multiplex PCR. This sample has 60,000 to 80,000 clones; 80% to 90% occur once, and the top ten carry 3% to 4%. This material consisted of peripheral blood, taken before pregnancy. Receptors were obtained from a female donor with multiple sclerosis, enrolled in a pregnancy study.

This chain joins TRBV19 and TRBJ1-1; D is perhaps TRBD1 (5 bases). The germline V gene has CDR1 LNHDA and CDR2 SQIVND (reference sequence). This CDR3 has 17 residues. V was trimmed by 5 bases and J by 3 bases, leaving 22 bases between them. The CDR3 DNA reads as TGTGCCAGTAGTCAAGAGACAGCCCTCTCATTGGACACTGAAGCTTTCTTT. Its protein is CASSQETALSLDTEAFF.

This clone was seen a single time. The chain employs TRBV7-2 and TRBJ1-1; unclear D gene. The germline V gene encodes CDR1 SGHTA and CDR2 FQGNSA. The CDR3 covers 13 residues. Trimming removed 3 bases from V and 6 bases from J, with 11 bases in between. The CDR3 DNA reads as TGTGCCAGCAGCTTTTACAGAGCCCCTGAAGCTTTCTTT. It yields the protein CASSFYRAPEAFF.

The chain is built from TRBV4-3 and TRBJ2-6; no reliable D call. This CDR3 spans 15 amino acids. Between the trimmed V and J ends, which lost 3 bases and 2 bases, there was a span of 8 bases. Germline V gene sequence: CDR1 LGHNA, CDR2 YSLEER. This CDR3 is CASSHLGAGANVLTF. DNA of the CDR3: TGCGCCAGCAGCCATCTGGGCGCTGGGGCCAACGTCCTGACTTTC.

V and J are TRBV6-4 and TRBJ1-2; D is uncertain. V lost 3 bases, J lost 5 bases, and 10 bases lay in between. CDR3 length: 13 residues. Germline V gene lookup returns CDR1 MRHNA and CDR2 SNTAGT. Written as DNA, the CDR3 is TGTGCCAGCAGTGAAGGAGAAACGTATGGCTACACCTTC. It yields the protein CASSEGETYGYTF.

J is TRBJ2-3 and V is TRBV9; weak D call: TRBD2 (6 bases). Trimming took off 0 bases at V and 0 bases at J, with 14 bases between the two ends. From germline, CDR1 is SGDLS and CDR2 YYNGEE. This CDR3 has 17 residues. The CDR3 DNA follows: TGTGCCAGCAGCGTAGGGCCCTGGGGGACTAGCACAGATACGCAGTATTTT. Protein sequence: CASSVGPWGTSTDTQYF.